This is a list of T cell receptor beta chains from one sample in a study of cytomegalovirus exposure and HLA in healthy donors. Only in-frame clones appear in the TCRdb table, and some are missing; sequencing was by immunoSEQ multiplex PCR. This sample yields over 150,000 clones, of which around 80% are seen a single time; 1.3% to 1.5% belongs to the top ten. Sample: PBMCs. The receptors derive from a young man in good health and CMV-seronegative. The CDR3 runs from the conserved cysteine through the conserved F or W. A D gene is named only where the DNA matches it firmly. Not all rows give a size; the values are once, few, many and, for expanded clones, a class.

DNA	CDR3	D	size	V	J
TGTGCCAGCAGCCCGGGAACGGTCAGCTCCTACGAGCAGTACTTC	CASSPGTVSSYEQYF	.	.	TRBV7-2	TRBJ2-7
TGTGCCAGCAGCTTATTTACAGGGACAGGAAACACCATATATTTT	CASSLFTGTGNTIYF	.	.	TRBV7-2	TRBJ1-3
TGTGCCAGCAGTGAGAGCGGGACCTACGAGCAGTACTTC	CASSESGTYEQYF	TRBD2	medium-sized	TRBV2	TRBJ2-7
TGTGCCATCAGTGATAATGGAAACACCATATATTTT	CAISDNGNTIYF	.	.	TRBV10-3	TRBJ1-3
TGTGCCAGCAGTGAATCCCGGGGGAGCGGCCGAGCGGGCGGGGAGCTGTTTTTT	CASSESRGSGRAGGELFF	.	few	TRBV25-1	TRBJ2-2
TGTGCCAGCAGCCCCCCGGGACAGGGGAGCCCTGAAGCTTTCTTT	CASSPPGQGSPEAFF	TRBD1	.	TRBV6-1	TRBJ1-1
TGTGCCAGTAGACCGAGGACAGGGGGTTTCAATCAGCCCCAGCATTTT	CASRPRTGGFNQPQHF	TRBD1	.	TRBV19	TRBJ1-5
TGTGCCAGCAGTACCGCGGGAAACACCATATATTTT	CASSTAGNTIYF	.	.	TRBV2	TRBJ1-3
TGTGCCACCAGCACCGGATCGCGACTAGCGGGAGTAAGGGAGACCCAGTACTTC	CATSTGSRLAGVRETQYF	TRBD2	.	TRBV15	TRBJ2-5
TGTGCCAGCAGTATTCCTTCGGGACAAGCCTACGAGCAGTACTTC	CASSIPSGQAYEQYF	.	few	TRBV6-6	TRBJ2-7
TGTGCCAGCAGCTTGTCCGGCTACGAGCAGTACTTC	CASSLSGYEQYF	.	.	TRBV5-4	TRBJ2-7
TGTGCCAGCAACCAAGGAGATTACAATGAGCAGTTCTTC	CASNQGDYNEQFF	.	.	TRBV13	TRBJ2-1
TGCGCCAGCAGCTTGGTCGGTCGGGAGCAGTACTTC	CASSLVGREQYF	.	.	TRBV5-1	TRBJ2-7
TGTGCCAGCAGCTTGGGGACTCCTGAGACCCAGTACTTC	CASSLGTPETQYF	.	.	TRBV5-6	TRBJ2-5
TGTGCCAGCAGTTACCTACAGGGGGGAGAGACCCAGTACTTC	CASSYLQGGETQYF	TRBD1	.	TRBV6-5	TRBJ2-5
TGTGCCAGCACCCTGGGCGGAGGGACCACCGGGGAGCTGTTTTTT	CASTLGGGTTGELFF	.	.	TRBV28	TRBJ2-2
TGTGCCAGCTCACCGCGACTAGCGGGAGGGGAAGAGACCCAGTACTTC	CASSPRLAGGEETQYF	TRBD2	.	TRBV18	TRBJ2-5
TGCGCCAGCAGCCATGGACAGGTAGTGGAGACCCAGTACTTC	CASSHGQVVETQYF	TRBD1	few	TRBV5-1	TRBJ2-5
TGTGCCAGCAGCTCGGACAGGGGAAGGGGAGAGACCCAGTACTTC	CASSSDRGRGETQYF	TRBD1	.	TRBV5-6	TRBJ2-5
TGTGCCAGCAGCCTAGAGTGGGCGGGCGGGGAGCTGTTTTTT	CASSLEWAGGELFF	.	.	TRBV7-2	TRBJ2-2
TGCGCCAGCAGCCATCCCGGGACAGGGGGATACGAGCAGTACTTC	CASSHPGTGGYEQYF	TRBD1	once	TRBV4-1	TRBJ2-7
TGTGCCAGCAGCCCCCAGGGGGTTGGGGCCAACGTCCTGACTTTC	CASSPQGVGANVLTF	TRBD1	few	TRBV14	TRBJ2-6
TGCGCCAGCAGCCAAGATAACGGAGCGGGATATGGCTACACCTTC	CASSQDNGAGYGYTF	.	.	TRBV4-3	TRBJ1-2
TGTGCCAGCAGTCCCGAATTCAGGAATGAGCAGTTCTTC	CASSPEFRNEQFF	.	.	TRBV14	TRBJ2-1
TGTGCCAGCAGCTTAGGAGCCAATGAGCAGTTCTTC	CASSLGANEQFF	.	.	TRBV7-2	TRBJ2-1
TGCGCCAGCAGCTTCGGGACTCATAACAATGAGCAGTTCTTC	CASSFGTHNNEQFF	.	.	TRBV5-1	TRBJ2-1
TGTGCCAGCAGTTTCAGGGTGCGGGCGGGAGGGGTAGATACGCAGTATTTT	CASSFRVRAGGVDTQYF	TRBD2	.	TRBV27	TRBJ2-3
TGTGCCAGCTCGCCCGGCGGAGGGTGGTATGGCTACACCTTC	CASSPGGGWYGYTF	.	.	TRBV18	TRBJ1-2
TGTGCCAGCAGTTTGGGGGGGTATGAGCAGTTCTTC	CASSLGGYEQFF	TRBD2	.	TRBV27	TRBJ2-1
TGTGCCAGCAGCCTACTGACAGGGGACAATGAGCAGTTCTTC	CASSLLTGDNEQFF	TRBD1	.	TRBV5-6	TRBJ2-1
TGTGCCAGCAGCAAAGGAACAGGACCTAACCGTAATCAGCCCCAGCATTTT	CASSKGTGPNRNQPQHF	.	.	TRBV21-1	TRBJ1-5
TGCAGCGTTGGAGGAGGGGATGAAAAACTGTTTTTT	CSVGGGDEKLFF	.	.	TRBV29-1	TRBJ1-4
TGTGCCATCAGTGAAACTACTCCCGATGAGCAGTTCTTC	CAISETTPDEQFF	.	.	TRBV10-3	TRBJ2-1
TGTGCCAGCTCACCCACCCAGTTAGGGGGCCTCGACGAGCAGTACTTC	CASSPTQLGGLDEQYF	TRBD1	.	TRBV18	TRBJ2-7
TGTGCCAGCAGCTTAGCGGGGGGGAGGTCCACAGATACGCAGTATTTT	CASSLAGGRSTDTQYF	TRBD2	.	TRBV7-2	TRBJ2-3
TGCGCCAGCAGCTTATCAAGCGGGAGAGTGGAAGAGCAGTACTTC	CASSLSSGRVEEQYF	TRBD2	few	TRBV5-1	TRBJ2-7
TGTGCCAGCAGTCACCGACTACTACTGACCTCCTACGAGCAGTACTTC	CASSHRLLLTSYEQYF	.	.	TRBV28	TRBJ2-7
TGCGCCAGCAGCCGGACATGGGCGGGAGTCCAACTGGCGCAAGAGCAGTTCTTC	CASSRTWAGVQLAQEQFF	TRBD2	once	TRBV4-3	TRBJ2-1
TGTGCCAGCAGTACTCCCACCGGGGAGCTGTTTTTT	CASSTPTGELFF	.	once	TRBV28	TRBJ2-2
TGTGCCAGCAGCAAAGCCTCTAGCGGGAGCTCCTACAATGAGCAGTTCTTC	CASSKASSGSSYNEQFF	.	.	TRBV21-1	TRBJ2-1
TGTGCCAGCAGCTCCGCCTGGAGCTCCTACAATGAGCAGTTCTTC	CASSSAWSSYNEQFF	.	.	TRBV11-2	TRBJ2-1
TGTGCCAGCAGCGGGGACAGGGGGTTGGACGAGCAGTACTTC	CASSGDRGLDEQYF	TRBD1	.	TRBV7-2	TRBJ2-7
TGTGCCAGTATCACCACAGGGGTCGGCTATGGCTACACCTTC	CASITTGVGYGYTF	TRBD1	.	TRBV19	TRBJ1-2
TGTGCCAGCAGCTTGTTTCAGCGCGAGCAGTTCTTC	CASSLFQREQFF	.	.	TRBV7-2	TRBJ2-1
TGCGCCAGCAGCCAAGAGGCCCAACTAGCGGGAGGTTCTTACGAGCAGTACTTC	CASSQEAQLAGGSYEQYF	TRBD2	few	TRBV4-3	TRBJ2-7
TGTGCCAGCAGCCCAGGGATCCCACAGAACTACGAGCAGTACTTC	CASSPGIPQNYEQYF	.	.	TRBV7-9	TRBJ2-7
TGTGCCAGTAGTCCCCTCCCCGGACAAGGAAATGAAAAACTGTTTTTT	CASSPLPGQGNEKLFF	.	few	TRBV19	TRBJ1-4
TGTGCCTCAAGGCCCGGGAGAACAACCGGGGAGCTGTTTTTT	CASRPGRTTGELFF	.	.	TRBV7-2	TRBJ2-2
TGTGCCAGTAAATACTTAGCGGGAGGTAACACAGATACGCAGTATTTT	CASKYLAGGNTDTQYF	TRBD2	.	TRBV27	TRBJ2-3
TGTGCCAGCAGTGCGGGACTAGCGGGCGGGGATACGCAGTATTTT	CASSAGLAGGDTQYF	TRBD2	.	TRBV27	TRBJ2-3
TGTGCCAGCGGACAGGGAGGAGCCTACGAGCAGTACTTC	CASGQGGAYEQYF	TRBD1	.	TRBV19	TRBJ2-7
TGTGCCAGTAATATTCAGGGGAACACCGGGGAGCTGTTTTTT	CASNIQGNTGELFF	.	.	TRBV19	TRBJ2-2
TGTGCCAGCAGTCCGGGACAGGGGCAGCGCGGGGCCAACGTCCTGACTTTC	CASSPGQGQRGANVLTF	TRBD1	.	TRBV27	TRBJ2-6
TGTGCCAGCGCTAGCCCGAACACCGGGGAGCTGTTTTTT	CASASPNTGELFF	.	once	TRBV9	TRBJ2-2
TGTGCCAGCAGCTTGGGACGGGGGGAGCAGTACTTC	CASSLGRGEQYF	.	few	TRBV5-4	TRBJ2-7